This T cell receptor (beta chain) derives from a study of blood T cell repertoires in COVID-19. This CDR3 comprises 13 residues. Trimming took 3 bases from V and 2 from J, leaving 7 bases between them. Enrolment of Seattle patients took place during active infection, and they were followed longitudinally. This clone has only a few counts. The repertoire was sequenced with immunoSEQ multiplex PCR; TCRdb's copy has only in-frame clones and lacks some. The sample records about 50,000 clones, around 87% being singletons. Sequenced input: peripheral blood. The TCR originated in a woman aged 80 or older with COVID-19, enrolled during active disease. The V gene is TRBV12-3 or TRBV12-4, the J gene TRBJ1-1; no definite D call. The DNA of the CDR3 is TGTGCCAGCAGTTTCTCGTCTAACACTGAAGCTTTCTTT. Translating it yields CASSFSSNTEAFF.